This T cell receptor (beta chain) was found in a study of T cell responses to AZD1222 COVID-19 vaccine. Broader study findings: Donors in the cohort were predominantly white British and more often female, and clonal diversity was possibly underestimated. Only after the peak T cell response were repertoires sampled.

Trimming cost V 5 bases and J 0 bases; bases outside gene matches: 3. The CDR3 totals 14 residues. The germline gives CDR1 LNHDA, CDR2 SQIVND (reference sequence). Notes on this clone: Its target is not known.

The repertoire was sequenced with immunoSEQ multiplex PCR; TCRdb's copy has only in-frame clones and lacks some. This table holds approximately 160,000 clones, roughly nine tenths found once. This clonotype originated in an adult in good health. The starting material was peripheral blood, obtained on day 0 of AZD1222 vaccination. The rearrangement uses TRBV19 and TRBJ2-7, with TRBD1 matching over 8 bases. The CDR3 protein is CASSRTGTSYEQYF. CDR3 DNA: TGTGCCAGTAGTCGGACAGGGACCTCCTACGAGCAGTACTTC.